This TCR beta chain was sequenced for a study of cytomegalovirus exposure and HLA in healthy donors. This table comes from immunoSEQ multiplex PCR, and its TCRdb copy is limited to in-frame clones, with some not included. The sample lists roughly 280,000 clones; around 85% were seen once. The germline gives CDR1 SNHLY, CDR2 FYNNEI. The CDR3 is 17 amino acids. V shed 7 bases and J shed 2 bases, with 22 bases lying between them. The donors formed part of the roughly 120-subject validation cohort, distinct from the roughly 620-subject first cohort. General study points: The classifier, whose performance was assessed in both the original and validation cohorts, reportedly diagnosed cytomegalovirus status with high specificity and sensitivity.

About this clone: Its specificity is unknown.

The chain uses TRBV2 and TRBJ2-3, with D tentatively TRBD2 (6 bases). This TCR was recovered from a woman aged 18-29 years in good health and CMV-seronegative. Input material: PBMCs. The CDR3 bases are TGTGCCAGCACTGTCCCTCACCGGGACTTCAACACAGATACGCAGTATTTT. Its protein is CASTVPHRDFNTDTQYF.